This is a list of T cell receptor beta chains from one sample in a study of T cell repertoires in cytomegalovirus infection. Antigen specificity for these receptors is unknown. TCRdb re-called the reads with MiXCR, one entry per CDR3 protein. The table lists 60,000 to 75,000 distinct CDR3 sequences, 25% to 30% of them singletons. The sequencing here drew on CD8+ T cells from cultured PBMCs, taken from culture after CMV antigen stimulation. These receptors originate from a human donor in good health (CMV status not recorded). Some clones in this sample may be carry-over from other donors' samples. Both conserved end residues are part of each CDR3. A D gene is named only where the DNA matches it firmly. Clone size is stated in some rows and not others, as once, few, many or a class when expanded.

many	TRBV7-8	TRBJ2-5	TRBD2	CASSLGTESLADQETQYF	TGTGCCAGCAGCTTAGGGACGGAGTCACTAGCGGACCAAGAGACCCAGTACTTC
few	TRBV5-6	TRBJ1-2	-	CASSLGGASGYTF	TGTGCCAGCAGCTTGGGGGGGGCGAGCGGCTACACCTTC
many	TRBV7-9	TRBJ2-7	TRBD1	CASSLAGQGYSYEQYF	TGTGCCAGCAGCTTAGCCGGACAGGGGTATTCCTACGAGCAGTACTTC
-	TRBV6-2/TRBV6-3	TRBJ2-1	TRBD2	CASSYLSGGEQFF	TGTGCCAGCAGTTATCTTTCGGGGGGGGAGCAGTTCTTC
-	TRBV6-2/TRBV6-3	TRBJ2-2	TRBD2	CASSPRLAGGTGELFF	TGTGCCAGCAGTCCCCGCCTGGCGGGGGGAACCGGGGAGCTGTTTTTT
many	TRBV11-3	TRBJ1-1	-	CASSQRLEGVTEAFF	TGTGCCAGCAGCCAACGCCTGGAGGGCGTCACTGAAGCTTTCTTT
-	TRBV4-1	TRBJ2-7	TRBD2	CASSQDQASGVSYEQYF	TGCGCCAGCAGCCAAGATCAGGCTAGCGGGGTTTCGTACGAGCAGTACTTC
-	TRBV18	TRBJ1-1	-	CASSPSRVGEAFF	TGTGCCAGCTCACCTAGCCGGGTTGGTGAAGCTTTCTTT
few	TRBV10-3	TRBJ1-2	TRBD1	CAISENRGKEGYGYTF	TGTGCCATCAGTGAGAACAGGGGGAAAGAGGGGTATGGCTACACCTTC
-	TRBV7-6	TRBJ1-2	-	CASSSGGARDGYTF	TGTGCCAGCAGCTCGGGGGGAGCAAGGGATGGCTACACCTTC
few	TRBV7-9	TRBJ1-1	TRBD1	CASSLAQGTDTEAFF	TGTGCCAGCAGCTTAGCGCAGGGGACAGACACTGAAGCTTTCTTT
many	TRBV6-1	TRBJ1-6	-	CASSEYGLGNSPLHF	TGTGCCAGCAGTGAATACGGGCTAGGCAATTCACCCCTCCACTTT
-	TRBV19	TRBJ2-2	-	CASSMYSYTGELFF	TGTGCCAGTAGTATGTACAGTTACACCGGGGAGCTGTTTTTT
many	TRBV11-2	TRBJ2-4	-	CASVDRFMGRDIQYF	TGTGCCAGCGTGGACAGATTCATGGGAAGAGACATTCAGTACTTC
many	TRBV7-2	TRBJ1-1	TRBD1	CASSPGGGLTSEAFF	TGTGCCAGCAGCCCAGGGGGGGGGCTTACATCGGAAGCTTTCTTT
-	TRBV11-2	TRBJ1-5	-	CASSSEGQGAPQPQHF	TGTGCCAGCAGCTCGGAAGGGCAGGGTGCCCCTCAGCCCCAGCATTTT
many	TRBV27	TRBJ2-3	-	CASSFTNTAGTQYF	TGTGCCAGCAGTTTTACAAACACGGCAGGGACGCAGTATTTT
-	TRBV25-1	TRBJ2-1	-	CASSSYEQFF	TGTGCCAGCAGCTCATATGAGCAGTTCTTC
-	TRBV30	TRBJ2-1	-	CAWSPSNEQFF	TGTGCCTGGAGTCCCAGCAATGAGCAGTTCTTC
many	TRBV7-9	TRBJ2-5	-	CASSTRAEVQETQYF	TGTGCCAGCAGCACCCGAGCCGAGGTCCAAGAGACCCAGTACTTC
many	TRBV7-8	TRBJ1-2	TRBD1	CASSLPGTAPSNYGYTF	TGTGCCAGCAGCTTACCCGGGACAGCACCCTCTAACTATGGCTACACCTTC
many	TRBV7-2	TRBJ2-7	-	CASSVGFTYEQYF	TGTGCCAGCAGCGTGGGGTTCACCTACGAGCAGTACTTC
many	TRBV5-1	TRBJ1-2	TRBD1	CASSSGTGGGYGYTF	TGCGCCAGCAGCTCCGGGACAGGGGGCGGCTATGGCTACACCTTC
many	TRBV7-2	TRBJ2-1	TRBD2	CASSLELAGGRNEQFF	TGTGCCAGCAGCTTAGAACTAGCGGGGGGCCGGAATGAGCAGTTCTTC
few	TRBV6-6	TRBJ2-2	TRBD2	CASSYAPSGGNTGELFF	TGTGCCAGCAGTTACGCCCCTAGCGGGGGAAACACCGGGGAGCTGTTTTTT
few	TRBV30	TRBJ1-2	-	CAWGADVPYGYTF	TGTGCCTGGGGAGCGGACGTACCCTATGGCTACACCTTC
many	TRBV28	TRBJ1-2	TRBD1	CASSLTGINYGYTF	TGTGCCAGCAGTTTGACAGGGATTAACTATGGCTACACCTTC
many	TRBV5-4	TRBJ1-1	TRBD1	CASSLGTGGTEAFF	TGTGCCAGCAGCCTCGGGACAGGGGGTACTGAAGCTTTCTTT
few	TRBV12-3/TRBV12-4	TRBJ2-6	-	CASSFPGTNVLTF	TGTGCCAGCAGTTTCCCCGGGACCAACGTCCTGACTTTC
many	TRBV6-5	TRBJ2-2	-	CASRARGNTGELFF	TGTGCCAGCAGGGCCCGGGGGAACACCGGGGAGCTGTTTTTT
few	TRBV4-1	TRBJ1-1	-	CASSQEATVNTEAFF	TGCGCCAGCAGCCAAGAAGCGACAGTGAACACTGAAGCTTTCTTT
many	TRBV7-9	TRBJ1-1	-	CASSLSGLNTEAFF	TGTGCCAGCAGCTTATCAGGGCTGAACACTGAAGCTTTCTTT
once	TRBV5-6	TRBJ2-1	TRBD1	CASSIDRAEQFF	TGTGCCAGCAGCATTGACAGGGCTGAGCAGTTCTTC
-	TRBV27	TRBJ2-7	-	CASSLVAGAYEQYF	TGTGCCAGCAGTTTAGTTGCAGGGGCCTACGAGCAGTACTTC
few	TRBV19	TRBJ1-1	TRBD1	CASNPGQVNTEAFF	TGTGCCAGTAATCCGGGACAGGTGAACACTGAAGCTTTCTTT
-	TRBV19	TRBJ1-1	-	CASSAFSITEAFF	TGTGCCAGTAGTGCGTTCAGTATCACTGAAGCTTTCTTT
many	TRBV19	TRBJ2-4	-	CASSMGRQLAKNIQYF	TGTGCCAGTAGTATGGGGAGACAGTTAGCCAAAAACATTCAGTACTTC
many	TRBV7-2	TRBJ2-7	TRBD1	CASRNTGTGLREQYF	TGTGCCAGCAGAAACACCGGGACAGGGCTCCGCGAGCAGTACTTC
few	TRBV20-1	TRBJ1-5	TRBD1	CSARSDRGFNQPQHF	TGCAGTGCTAGATCGGACAGGGGATTTAATCAGCCCCAGCATTTT
-	TRBV20-1	TRBJ2-5	TRBD2	CSADLSRGLVQTQYF	TGCAGTGCCGACCTGTCGCGGGGGTTGGTTCAGACCCAGTACTTC
many	TRBV4-1	TRBJ1-1	TRBD1	CASSQEQGMNTEAFF	TGCGCCAGCAGCCAAGAACAGGGGATGAACACTGAAGCTTTCTTT
-	TRBV14	TRBJ2-7	TRBD1	CASSFRTGVSYEQYF	TGTGCCAGCAGCTTTCGGACAGGGGTCTCCTACGAGCAGTACTTC
-	TRBV6-2/TRBV6-3	TRBJ1-2	TRBD1	CASSDWDSFYGYTF	TGTGCCAGCAGTGACTGGGACAGCTTCTATGGCTACACCTTC
many	TRBV7-9	TRBJ2-7	TRBD1	CASSLEGTAREQYF	TGTGCCAGCAGCTTAGAGGGGACAGCCCGAGAGCAGTACTTC
few	TRBV6-1	TRBJ2-7	-	CASGETDYYEQYF	TGTGCCAGCGGGGAGACAGATTACTACGAGCAGTACTTC
many	TRBV6-1	TRBJ2-1	-	CASWRGAHNEQFF	TGTGCCAGCTGGAGGGGGGCCCACAATGAGCAGTTCTTC
-	TRBV5-1	TRBJ2-1	TRBD2	CASSFFGEGGEQFF	TGCGCCAGCAGCTTTTTTGGGGAGGGTGGTGAGCAGTTCTTC
many	TRBV6-2/TRBV6-3	TRBJ1-5	-	CASRLGRGKPQHF	TGTGCCAGCAGACTCGGACGGGGGAAGCCCCAGCATTTT
-	TRBV19	TRBJ1-1	-	CASSYRENEAFF	TGTGCCAGTAGTTACAGGGAAAATGAAGCTTTCTTT
few	TRBV4-1	TRBJ2-2	-	CASSQATLTGELFF	TGCGCCAGCAGCCAAGCGACATTAACCGGGGAGCTGTTTTTT
many	TRBV6-2/TRBV6-3	TRBJ1-5	TRBD1	CASSPRDRGRNQPQHF	TGTGCCAGCAGTCCACGGGACAGGGGGCGTAATCAGCCCCAGCATTTT
-	TRBV5-1	TRBJ2-2	-	CASSLALGELFF	TGCGCCAGCAGCTTGGCCTTGGGGGAGCTGTTTTTT